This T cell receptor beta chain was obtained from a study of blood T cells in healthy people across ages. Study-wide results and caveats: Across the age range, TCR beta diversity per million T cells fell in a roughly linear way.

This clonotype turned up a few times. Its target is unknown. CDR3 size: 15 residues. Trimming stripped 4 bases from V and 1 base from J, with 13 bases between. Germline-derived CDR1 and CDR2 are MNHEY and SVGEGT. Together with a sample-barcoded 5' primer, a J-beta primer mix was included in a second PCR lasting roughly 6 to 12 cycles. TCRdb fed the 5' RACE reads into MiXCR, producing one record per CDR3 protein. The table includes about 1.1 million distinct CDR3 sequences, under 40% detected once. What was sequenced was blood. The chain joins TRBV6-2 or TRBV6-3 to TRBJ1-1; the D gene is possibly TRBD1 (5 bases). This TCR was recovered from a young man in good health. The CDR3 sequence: CASSSRDGGNTEAFF. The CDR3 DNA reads TGTGCCAGCAGTTCACGGGACGGTGGGAACACTGAAGCTTTCTTT.